There are a few counts of the clone carrying this T cell receptor (beta chain). The sample is drawn from a study of blood T cells in healthy people across ages. Trimming removed 5 bases at V and 8 bases at J, with 21 bases between. This CDR3 comprises 15 residues. The germline gives CDR1 SGHVS, CDR2 FNYEAQ. With a J-beta primer mix and a sample-barcoded 5' primer, a second PCR ran about 6 to 11 cycles. TCRdb reprocessed the 5' RACE reads with MiXCR, giving one entry per CDR3 protein. Seen here are about 720,000 distinct CDR3 sequences, just under 25% observed once, and the top ten hold approximately 3.7%. This same sample was also taken into another study, of T cells of mothers and their children. Per that paper: Three healthy Caucasian mothers, along with their six children, were the donors.

The J gene is TRBJ1-2, the V gene TRBV7-6, with a weak D call TRBD1 (5 bases). Sequenced sample: blood. The sequence derives from a boy under 18 in good health. CDR3 protein: CASSLAGTQTGGYTF. As DNA, the CDR3 is TGTGCCAGCAGCCTGGCCGGGACCCAAACTGGGGGCTACACCTTC. Filled out from reference TRBV7-6 and TRBJ1-2, the complete variable domain reads GAGVSQSPRYKVTKRGQDVALRCDPISGHVSLYWYRQALGQGPEFLTYFNYEAQQDKSGLPNDRFSAERPEGSISTLTIQRTEQRDSAMYRCASSLAGTQTGGYTFGSGTRLTVV.